This T cell receptor beta chain was sequenced in a study of blood T cells in healthy people across ages. Study outcomes and limitations: When set beside aged donors, long-lived donors presented more naive CD4+ cells and higher diversity. Donor CMV status was unknown, possibly confounding expanded clonotype changes. Measured against age, TCR beta diversity per million T cells decreased in a roughly linear manner.

The authors ran a second PCR of roughly 6 to 12 cycles using a sample-barcoded 5' primer and a J-beta primer mix. The authors tagged each cDNA molecule using a template-switch adaptor with 12 random nucleotides. In TCRdb, the 5' RACE reads were re-called with MiXCR into one record per CDR3 protein. The sample carries 540,000 or so distinct CDR3 sequences, under 55% recorded once. With 5 bases clipped from V and 4 bases from J, the junction kept 7 bases outside the gene matches. The CDR3 loop spans 15 amino acids. CDR1 and CDR2 (germline): SGHRS, YFSETQ. This clonotype was recorded a few times. What it recognizes is unknown.

The V gene is TRBV5-1, the J gene TRBJ2-1; 9 bases align to TRBD2. This TCR came from a man older than 75 in good health. Specimen: blood. DNA of the CDR3: TGCGCCAGCAGACCGGGACTAGCTGGTTACAATGAGCAGTTCTTC. Its protein is CASRPGLAGYNEQFF.